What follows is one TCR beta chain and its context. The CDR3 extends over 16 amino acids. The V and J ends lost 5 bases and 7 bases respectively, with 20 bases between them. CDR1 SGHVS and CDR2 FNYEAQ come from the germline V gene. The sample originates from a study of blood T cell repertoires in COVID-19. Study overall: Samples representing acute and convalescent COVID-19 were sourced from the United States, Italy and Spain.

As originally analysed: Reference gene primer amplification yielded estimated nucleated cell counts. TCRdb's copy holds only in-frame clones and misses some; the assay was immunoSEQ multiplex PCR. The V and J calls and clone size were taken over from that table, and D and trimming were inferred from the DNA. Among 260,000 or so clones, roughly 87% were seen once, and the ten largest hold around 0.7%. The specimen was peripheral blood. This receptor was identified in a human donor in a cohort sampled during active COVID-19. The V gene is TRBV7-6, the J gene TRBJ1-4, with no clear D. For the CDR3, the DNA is TGTGCCAGCAGCCCCTCCACCGGGGAGGGTGTTGAAAAACTGTTTTTT. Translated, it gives CASSPSTGEGVEKLFF.